The 29 T cell receptor beta chains listed next were all sequenced from one sample in a study of beta chain features in type 1 diabetes. General study points: In all four CD4+ subsets, TCRB CDR3 length was significantly, moderately reduced in type 1 diabetes.

What these receptors recognize is not known. cDNA synthesis used the whole RNA isolate, giving expressed TCRB sequences. Only in-frame clones appear in the TCRdb table, and some are missing; sequencing was by immunoSEQ multiplex PCR. This sample has over 600,000 clones, with roughly an eighth found just once. The sample comprised naive CD4+ T cells from blood. The receptors were gathered from a man between 25 and 39 years old with type 1 diabetes.

The genes are TRBV7-2 and TRBJ2-7; tentative D call: TRBD1 (6 bases). With 2 bases removed from V and 3 bases from J, the gap between germline ends came to 11 bases. In germline, CDR1 is SGHTA, CDR2 FQGNSA. CDR3 length: 14 residues. The CDR3 nucleotides read TGTGCCAGCAGCTTAAGGACAGAGAACTACGAGCAGTACTTC. Protein sequence: CASSLRTENYEQYF.

There are a few counts of this clone. The rearrangement joins TRBV2 to TRBJ2-4; 13 nucleotides line up with TRBD2. Germline-derived CDR1 and CDR2 are SNHLY and FYNNEI. This CDR3 is 15 amino acids long. V lost 4 bases to trimming and J lost 3 bases; unmatched junction nucleotides: 0. CDR3 coding DNA: TGTGCCAGCAGTGGGACTAGCGGGGGCAAAAACATTCAGTACTTC. Translation gives CASSGTSGGKNIQYF.

The J gene is TRBJ1-2, the V gene TRBV19; D gene uncertain. V lost 6 bases, J lost 0 bases, and 8 bases lay in between. The CDR3 runs to 13 residues. The germline V gene encodes CDR1 LNHDA and CDR2 SQIVND (reference sequence). The CDR3 DNA follows: TGTGCCAGTAGAGGAGGAGCTAACTATGGCTACACCTTC. It is translated as CASRGGANYGYTF.

The chain combines TRBV7-9 with TRBJ2-1, with D possibly TRBD2 on 6 matching bases. V was trimmed by 6 bases and J by 10 bases, leaving 19 bases between them. Germline-derived CDR1 and CDR2 are SEHNR and FQNEAQ (reference sequence). The CDR3 totals 14 residues. The CDR3 sequence: CASSRTSLSGEQFF. The CDR3 DNA follows: TGTGCCAGCAGTCGAACTAGCCTGAGTGGGGAGCAGTTCTTC.

J is TRBJ2-1 and V is TRBV5-1; D might be TRBD1 (6 bases). In germline, CDR1 is SGHRS, CDR2 YFSETQ. Trimming stripped 0 bases from V and 10 bases from J, with 8 bases between. The CDR3 is made up of 12 amino acids. The CDR3: CASSLDRAEQFF. The DNA for the CDR3 is TGCGCCAGCAGCTTGGACAGGGCAGAGCAGTTCTTC.

This clone appeared a few times. The rearrangement joins TRBV9 to TRBJ2-3; D uncertain. Trimming stripped 3 bases from V and 2 bases from J, with 7 bases between. The CDR3 runs to 13 residues. Germline V gives CDR1 SGDLS, CDR2 YYNGEE. CDR3 amino acids: CASSALITDTQYF. In DNA form, the CDR3 reads TGTGCCAGCAGCGCCCTTATCACAGATACGCAGTATTTT. Combining the CDR3 with reference TRBV9 and TRBJ2-3 gives the whole variable domain DSGVTQTPKHLITATGQRVTLRCSPRSGDLSVYWYQQSLDQGLQFLIQYYNGEERAKGNILERFSAQQFPDLHSELNLSSLELGDSALYFCASSALITDTQYFGPGTRLTVL.

V is TRBV4-3 and J is TRBJ1-2; D is perhaps TRBD1 (6 bases). The CDR3 loop spans 16 amino acids. In germline, CDR1 is LGHNA, CDR2 YSLEER. V lost 0 bases, J lost 8 bases, and 19 bases lay in between. The CDR3 sequence is CASSQDSLDRRRGYTF. In DNA, the CDR3 is TGCGCCAGCAGCCAAGATTCGTTAGACAGGAGGAGAGGCTACACCTTC.

In DNA form, the CDR3 reads TGTGCCACCAGCAGAGATGATACTCGGCAGCCCCAGCATTTT. It codes for CATSRDDTRQPQHF. V and J are TRBV15 and TRBJ1-5, with D unresolved. Germline V gives CDR1 LNHNV, CDR2 YYDKDF (reference sequence). The CDR3 has 14 residues. The V and J ends lost 0 bases and 7 bases respectively, with 10 bases between them. Together with reference TRBV15 and TRBJ1-5, the CDR3 gives the full variable domain: DAMVIQNPRYQVTQFGKPVTLSCSQTLNHNVMYWYQQKSSQAPKLLFHYYDKDFNNEADTPDNFQSRRPNTSFCFLDIRSPGLGDTAMYLCATSRDDTRQPQHFGDGTRLSIL.

The chain is built from TRBV28 and TRBJ2-6; unclear D gene. The length of the CDR3 is 14 residues. Germline assignment: CDR1 MDHEN and CDR2 SYDVKM. The V end was cut by 7 bases, the J end by 0 bases, with 7 bases between. CDR3 sequence reads: CASISASGANVLTF. The CDR3 DNA is TGTGCCAGCATTTCTGCCTCTGGGGCCAACGTCCTGACTTTC.

The rearrangement uses TRBV7-3 and TRBJ2-3; D unclear. Germline CDR1 reads SGHTA; CDR2 reads FQGTGA. V lost 6 bases and J 4 bases, leaving 14 bases between the germline ends. CDR3 length: 14 residues. The CDR3 region is CASSLGPTPDTQYF. CDR3 DNA sequence: TGTGCCAGCAGTCTCGGACCGACCCCAGATACGCAGTATTTT.

Comments on this clone: This same CDR3 is encoded by further DNA sequences in the sample. V is TRBV2 and J is TRBJ2-7, with D perhaps matching TRBD1 (5 bases). Germline-derived CDR1 and CDR2 are SNHLY and FYNNEI. This CDR3 spans 13 amino acids. Trimming cost V 4 bases and J 3 bases, with 10 bases left between them. The CDR3 protein is CASSVEGVYEQYF. Here the CDR3 DNA reads TGTGCCAGCAGTGTGGAAGGGGTCTACGAGCAGTACTTC.

There are a few counts of this clone. Other DNA sequences in this sample translate to the same CDR3. The V and J genes are TRBV27 and TRBJ2-5; tentatively, D is TRBD2 (6 bases). CDR3 length: 12 residues. V was shortened by 3 bases and J by 4 bases, with 6 bases between the two germline ends. Germline V CDR1 and CDR2: MNHEY, SMNVEV (reference sequence). Written as DNA, the CDR3 is TGTGCCAGCAGTTTGCGGGGAGAGACCCAGTACTTC. It yields the protein CASSLRGETQYF.

This clone occurred a few times. This rearrangement joins TRBV19 to TRBJ1-5, with TRBD1 matching over 7 bases. Germline CDR1 and CDR2: LNHDA and SQIVND (reference sequence). V lost 4 bases, J lost 4 bases, and 13 bases stayed unmatched. There are 17 residues in the CDR3. CDR3 nucleotides: TGTGCCAGTAGTACCTTACATTGGAACAGGGGAAATCAGCCCCAGCATTTT. Translating it yields CASSTLHWNRGNQPQHF.

This sequence joins TRBV11-2 and TRBJ2-3, with 8 bases fitting TRBD2. Germline V CDR1 and CDR2: SGHAT, FQNNGV. The trim removed 3 bases at V and 4 bases at J, leaving 9 bases unmatched. This CDR3 is built from 16 residues. DNA of the CDR3: TGTGCCAGCAGCTTGCCCGGGGGGGCCTGGCCAGATACGCAGTATTTT. This translates into CASSLPGGAWPDTQYF.

This clone appeared a few times. The chain combines TRBV2 with TRBJ2-3; D uncertain. The V gene's germline CDR1 is SNHLY and CDR2 FYNNEI. The CDR3 is 13 amino acids. The V gene lost 8 bases and the J gene lost 4 bases, with 13 bases spanning the gap. CDR3 nucleotides: TGTGCCAGCGCTCAAGGTGCCCCAGATACGCAGTATTTT. Amino acids: CASAQGAPDTQYF. Full variable domain (outside the CDR3, taken from reference TRBV2 and TRBJ2-3): EPEVTQTPSHQVTQMGQEVILRCVPISNHLYFYWYRQILGQKVEFLVSFYNNEISEKSEIFDDQFSVERPDGSNFTLKIRSTKLEDSAMYFCASAQGAPDTQYFGPGTRLTVL.

The table lists this clone with a few counts. The rearrangement joins TRBV7-2 to TRBJ2-2; TRBD2 matches 7 bases. V trimming: 5 bases; J trimming: 6 bases; junction bases outside the gene matches: 6. This CDR3 region has 14 residues. The germline CDR1 and CDR2 sequences are SGHTA and FQGNSA. CDR3 sequence (DNA): TGTGCCAGCAGCCCAGCGGCGGGGGCCGGGGAGCTGTTTTTT. Amino acid sequence: CASSPAAGAGELFF. Based on the CDR3 plus reference TRBV7-2 and TRBJ2-2, the full variable domain is GAGVSQSPSNKVTEKGKDVELRCDPISGHTALYWYRQSLGQGLEFLIYFQGNSAPDKSGLPSDRFSAERTGGSVSTLTIQRTQQEDSAVYLCASSPAAGAGELFFGEGSRLTVL.

This chain links TRBV19 with TRBJ2-7; 7 positions match TRBD1. CDR3 size: 15 residues. Germline lookup yields CDR1 LNHDA and CDR2 SQIVND (reference sequence). Trimming at V came to 6 bases and at J to 7 bases, leaving 15 bases not matched to a gene. The CDR3 bases are TGTGCCAGTAGCGATAGGACAGGCCGGAACGGGGAGCAGTACTTC. As protein: CASSDRTGRNGEQYF.

The chain uses TRBV7-6 and TRBJ2-1, with TRBD1 as a possible D gene (6 bases). CDR1 SGHVS and CDR2 FNYEAQ come from the germline V gene. The CDR3 has 14 amino acids. Trimming left V 3 bases short and J 5 bases short, with 11 bases between. CDR3 in DNA: TGTGCCAGCAGCTTTCAACAGGGAGACAATGAGCAGTTCTTC. Translated: CASSFQQGDNEQFF.

The J gene is TRBJ2-7, the V gene TRBV27, with TRBD1 matching over 8 bases. The J segment lost 4 bases and the V segment lost 2 bases, leaving 10 bases of the junction unmatched. This CDR3 comprises 16 residues. Germline CDR1 MNHEY, CDR2 SMNVEV (reference sequence). DNA for the CDR3: TGTGCCAGCAGTTTAGACGGCGGACAGGGAACTTACGAGCAGTACTTC. As protein: CASSLDGGQGTYEQYF.

In its sample, this clone was seen a few times. The chain recombines TRBV7-8 with TRBJ2-7; D remains ambiguous. Germline V gives CDR1 SGHVS, CDR2 FQNEAQ. V was shortened by 1 base and J by 9 bases, with 16 bases between the two germline ends. This CDR3 comprises 14 residues. The CDR3 protein is CASSLGTFKVGQYF. DNA for the CDR3: TGTGCCAGCAGCTTAGGGACCTTCAAGGTCGGGCAGTACTTC.

This chain links TRBV4-3 with TRBJ1-4, with TRBD1 as a possible D gene (6 bases). V dropped 1 base and J dropped 5 bases, with 14 bases sitting between them. This CDR3 is 16 amino acids long. Germline values: CDR1 LGHNA, CDR2 YSLEER. CDR3 sequence (DNA): TGCGCCAGCAGCCAAGTTGCTGCAGGGGACAATGAAAAACTGTTTTTT. Translation gives CASSQVAAGDNEKLFF.

The chain employs TRBV6-5 and TRBJ2-7; D perhaps matches TRBD2 (6 bases). The V gene's germline CDR1 is MNHEY and CDR2 SVGAGI. The CDR3 is made up of 14 amino acids. Trimming stripped 2 bases from V and 7 bases from J, with 15 bases between. DNA of the CDR3: TGTGCCAGCAGTTACCCGGGACTCGGGATGGAGCAGTACTTC. Translated, it gives CASSYPGLGMEQYF.

This clone has only a few counts. J is TRBJ1-1 and V is TRBV18; tentative D call: TRBD1 (5 bases). The CDR3 has 12 amino acids. Germline V gene data show CDR1 as KGHSH and CDR2 as LQKENI. V was cut by 5 bases and J by 1 base, with 5 bases left in between. This chain's CDR3 is CASSTGNTEAFF. DNA of the CDR3: TGTGCCAGCTCAACAGGGAACACTGAAGCTTTCTTT.

This clone was observed a handful of times. This sample includes further DNA sequences coding for the same CDR3. The chain joins TRBV20-1 to TRBJ2-1; D is ambiguous. CDR1 and CDR2 (germline): DFQATT, SNEGSKA (reference sequence). The CDR3 contains 11 residues. Trimming took 4 bases from V and 2 from J, leaving 3 bases between them. The CDR3 is CSATPYNEQFF. In DNA, the CDR3 is TGCAGTGCTACCCCCTACAATGAGCAGTTCTTC.

The chain uses TRBV7-9 and TRBJ1-4; a weak D match, TRBD1 (5 bases). CDR3 length equals 14 residues. Trimming shortened V by 5 bases and J by 4 bases, and 11 bases separated the two germline ends. Germline V gene lookup returns CDR1 SEHNR and CDR2 FQNEAQ (reference sequence). This chain's CDR3 is CASSPGTDNEKLFF. As DNA, the CDR3 is TGTGCCAGCAGCCCCGGGACGGATAATGAAAAACTGTTTTTT.

The J gene is TRBJ2-7, the V gene TRBV5-1, with D possibly matching TRBD1 (6 bases). This CDR3 spans 15 amino acids. The V gene lost 0 bases and the J gene lost 0 bases, with 10 bases spanning the gap. Germline V gene data show CDR1 as SGHRS and CDR2 as YFSETQ. The CDR3 DNA follows: TGCGCCAGCAGCTTGGTTACAGGGAGCTCCTACGAGCAGTACTTC. Translated, it gives CASSLVTGSSYEQYF. Full variable domain (remainder filled in from reference TRBV5-1 and TRBJ2-7): KAGVTQTPRYLIKTRGQQVTLSCSPISGHRSVSWYQQTPGQGLQFLFEYFSETQRNKGNFPGRFSGRQFSNSRSEMNVSTLELGDSALYLCASSLVTGSSYEQYFGPGTRLTVT.

This clone has a handful of counts. The chain joins TRBV6-6 to TRBJ1-1, with a tentative D call TRBD1 (5 bases). The germline V gene encodes CDR1 MNHNY and CDR2 SVGAGI (reference sequence). V was cut by 2 bases and J by 6 bases, with 16 bases left in between. The CDR3 runs 15 residues. The CDR3 reads CASSYSRTLDAEAFF. CDR3 DNA: TGTGCCAGCAGTTACAGTAGGACATTGGACGCTGAAGCTTTCTTT.

The table lists this clone with a few counts. The rearrangement joins TRBV29-1 to TRBJ1-3, with D hard to call. The CDR3 runs to 12 residues. With 2 bases removed from V and 0 bases from J, the gap between germline ends came to 2 bases. Germline V CDR1 and CDR2: SQVTM, ANQGSEA. The CDR3 DNA sequence: TGCAGCGTTGAATCCTCTGGAAACACCATATATTTT. This translates into CSVESSGNTIYF.

CDR3 DNA sequence: TGTGCCAGCAGTCCCCAGCGGGGGGACACAGATACGCAGTATTTT. Amino acid sequence: CASSPQRGDTDTQYF. The gene calls are TRBV7-2 and TRBJ2-3; 9 bases agree with TRBD2. Germline V gene lookup returns CDR1 SGHTA and CDR2 FQGNSA. The CDR3 loop spans 15 amino acids. With V trimmed by 6 bases and J by 2 bases, 6 bases remained unmatched. Filled out from reference TRBV7-2 and TRBJ2-3, the complete variable domain reads GAGVSQSPSNKVTEKGKDVELRCDPISGHTALYWYRQSLGQGLEFLIYFQGNSAPDKSGLPSDRFSAERTGGSVSTLTIQRTQQEDSAVYLCASSPQRGDTDTQYFGPGTRLTVL.